Presented here are 4 T cell receptor beta chains from one specimen sequenced in a study of T-cell reconstitution after alpha-beta-depleted transplantation in children. Library preparation (for TCRbeta) was performed with unique molecular identifiers. TCRdb re-called the PCR reads through MiXCR, storing one row per CDR3 protein. The data hold about 500,000 distinct CDR3 sequences, with around 10% observed a single time. Sample: PBMCs, mostly from graft donor cells, taken 180 days after TCRalphabeta/CD19-depleted stem cell transplant. These receptors all stem from a female patient aged 2-15 years who had a stem cell transplant for aplastic anemia, so the T cells may come from the graft donor.

This clonotype was recorded a few times. The chain uses TRBV9 and TRBJ2-7; 7 bases are a match to TRBD2. V gave up 3 bases and J gave up 5 bases; unmatched junction bases: 8. The CDR3 is made up of 14 amino acids. Germline V CDR1 and CDR2: SGDLS, YYNGEE. The CDR3 nucleotides read TGTGCCAGCAGCGCGGGGGGAGAGGGGCACGAGCAGTACTTC. Protein sequence: CASSAGGEGHEQYF.

The chain couples TRBV20-1 to TRBJ2-2; 9 bases are shared with TRBD1. The CDR3 extends over 14 amino acids. Germline CDR1 and CDR2: DFQATT and SNEGSKA (reference sequence). V was clipped by 4 bases and J by 7 bases; unmatched bases: 7. The DNA of the CDR3 is TGCAGTGCTACCGGGACAGGGACATTCGGGGAGCTGTTTTTT. Amino acid sequence: CSATGTGTFGELFF.

This clonotype was counted a few times. The chain links TRBV29-1 to TRBJ1-1, with 10 nucleotides matching TRBD1. The CDR3 runs 14 residues. The germline CDR1 and CDR2 sequences are SQVTM and ANQGSEA. The CDR3 sequence is CRTTRGTGDTEAFF. DNA of the CDR3: TGCAGAACCACTAGAGGGACAGGGGACACTGAAGCTTTCTTT.

This clonotype has ten or more counts. The genes are TRBV20-1 and TRBJ2-7; TRBD2 aligns across 8 bases. The V and J ends lost 6 bases and 1 base, in that order; junction bases with no gene match: 8. The CDR3 spans 14 residues. Germline lookup yields CDR1 DFQATT and CDR2 SNEGSKA (reference sequence). The CDR3 protein is CSADGASGSYEQYF. In nucleotides, the CDR3 is TGCAGTGCAGATGGGGCTAGCGGGTCCTACGAGCAGTACTTC.